These 2 T cell receptor beta chains came from one sample sequenced in a study of blood T cell repertoires in COVID-19. This table comes from immunoSEQ multiplex PCR, and its TCRdb copy is limited to in-frame clones, with some not included. The sample lists approximately 360,000 clones, roughly 87% seen once, with 5% to 5.5% in the top ten. The sample taken for sequencing was PBMCs or T cells enriched from blood (not recorded which). The receptors shown here come from a woman aged 45-65 years who had recovered from COVID-19.

This chain uses TRBV2 with TRBJ1-3; TRBD1 agrees at 7 bases. This CDR3 region has 17 residues. With V trimmed by 2 bases and J by 4 bases, 11 bases remained unmatched. The germline V gene has CDR1 SNHLY and CDR2 FYNNEI. DNA of the CDR3: TGTGCCAGCAGTGAACTAGAGAGGGGGCTACGCGGAAACACCATATATTTT. Translation gives CASSELERGLRGNTIYF.

The J gene is TRBJ1-1, the V gene TRBV19; TRBD1 aligns across 10 bases. CDR1 and CDR2 (germline): LNHDA, SQIVND (reference sequence). This CDR3 spans 13 amino acids. Trimming at V came to 10 bases and at J to 6 bases, leaving 8 bases not matched to a gene. The CDR3 is CATMTGGFSEAFF. The CDR3 region has the DNA TGTGCCACTATGACAGGGGGCTTCTCTGAAGCTTTCTTT.